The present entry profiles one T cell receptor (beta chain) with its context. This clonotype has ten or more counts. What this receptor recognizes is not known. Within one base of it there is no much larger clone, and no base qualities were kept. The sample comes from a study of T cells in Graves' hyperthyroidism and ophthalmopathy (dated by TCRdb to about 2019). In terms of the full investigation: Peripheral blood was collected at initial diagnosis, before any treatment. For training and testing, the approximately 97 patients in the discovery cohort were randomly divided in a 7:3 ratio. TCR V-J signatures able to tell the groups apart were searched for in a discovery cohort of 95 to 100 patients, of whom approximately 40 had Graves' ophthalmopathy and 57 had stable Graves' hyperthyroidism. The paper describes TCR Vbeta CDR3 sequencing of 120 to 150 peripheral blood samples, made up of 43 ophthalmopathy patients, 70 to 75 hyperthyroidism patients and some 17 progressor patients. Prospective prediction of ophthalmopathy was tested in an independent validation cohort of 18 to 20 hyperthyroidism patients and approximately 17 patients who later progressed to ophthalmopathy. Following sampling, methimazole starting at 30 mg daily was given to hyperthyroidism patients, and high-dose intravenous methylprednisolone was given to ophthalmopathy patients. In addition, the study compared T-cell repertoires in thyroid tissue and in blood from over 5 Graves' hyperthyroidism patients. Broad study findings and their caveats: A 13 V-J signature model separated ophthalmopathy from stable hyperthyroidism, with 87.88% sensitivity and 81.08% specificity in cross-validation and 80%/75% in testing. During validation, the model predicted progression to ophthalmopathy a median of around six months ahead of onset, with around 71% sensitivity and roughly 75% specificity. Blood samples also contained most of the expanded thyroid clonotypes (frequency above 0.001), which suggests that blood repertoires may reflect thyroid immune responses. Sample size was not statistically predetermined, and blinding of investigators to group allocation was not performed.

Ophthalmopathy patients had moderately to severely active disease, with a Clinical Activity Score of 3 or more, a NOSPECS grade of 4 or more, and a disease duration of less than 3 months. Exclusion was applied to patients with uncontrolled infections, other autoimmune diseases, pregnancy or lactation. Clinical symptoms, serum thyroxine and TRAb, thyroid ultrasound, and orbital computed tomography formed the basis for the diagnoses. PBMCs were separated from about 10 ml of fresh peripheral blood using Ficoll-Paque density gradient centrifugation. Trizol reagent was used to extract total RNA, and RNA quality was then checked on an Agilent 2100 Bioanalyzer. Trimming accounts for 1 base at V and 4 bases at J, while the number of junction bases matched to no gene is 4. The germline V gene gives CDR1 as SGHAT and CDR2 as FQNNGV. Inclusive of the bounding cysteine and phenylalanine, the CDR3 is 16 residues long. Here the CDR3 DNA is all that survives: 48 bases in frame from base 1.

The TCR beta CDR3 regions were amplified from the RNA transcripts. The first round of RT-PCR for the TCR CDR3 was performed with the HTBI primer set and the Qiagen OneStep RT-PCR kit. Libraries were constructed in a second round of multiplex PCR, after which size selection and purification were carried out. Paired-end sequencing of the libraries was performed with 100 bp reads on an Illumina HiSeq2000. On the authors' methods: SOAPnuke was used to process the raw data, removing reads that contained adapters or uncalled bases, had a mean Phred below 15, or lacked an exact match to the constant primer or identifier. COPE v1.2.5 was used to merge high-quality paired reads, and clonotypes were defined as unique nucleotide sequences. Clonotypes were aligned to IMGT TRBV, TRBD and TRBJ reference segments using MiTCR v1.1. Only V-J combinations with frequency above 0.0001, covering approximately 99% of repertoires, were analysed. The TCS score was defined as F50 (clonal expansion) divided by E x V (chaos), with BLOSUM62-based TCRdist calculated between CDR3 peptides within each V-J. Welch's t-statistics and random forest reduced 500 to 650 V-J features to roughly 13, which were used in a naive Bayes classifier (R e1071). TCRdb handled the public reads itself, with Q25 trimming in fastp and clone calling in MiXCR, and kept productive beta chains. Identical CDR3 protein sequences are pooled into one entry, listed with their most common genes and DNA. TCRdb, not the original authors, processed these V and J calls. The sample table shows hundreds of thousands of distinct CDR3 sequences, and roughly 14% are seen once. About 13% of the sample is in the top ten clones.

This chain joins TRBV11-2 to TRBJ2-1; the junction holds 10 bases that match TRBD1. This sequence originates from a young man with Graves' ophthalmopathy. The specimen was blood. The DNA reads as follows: TGTGCCAGCAGCTTAGGCCGGGACAGGGGTTACAATGAGCAGTTCTTC. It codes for CASSLGRDRGYNEQFF.